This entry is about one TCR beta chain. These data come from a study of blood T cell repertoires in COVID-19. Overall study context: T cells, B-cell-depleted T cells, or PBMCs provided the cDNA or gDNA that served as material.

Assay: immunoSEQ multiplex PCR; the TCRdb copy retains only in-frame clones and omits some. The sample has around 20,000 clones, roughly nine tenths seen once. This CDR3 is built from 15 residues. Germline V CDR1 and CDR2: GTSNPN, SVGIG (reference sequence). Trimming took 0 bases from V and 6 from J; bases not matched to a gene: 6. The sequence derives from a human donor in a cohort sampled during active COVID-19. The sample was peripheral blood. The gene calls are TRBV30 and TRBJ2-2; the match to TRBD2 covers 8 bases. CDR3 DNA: TGTGCCTGGAGTGTACGCGAACTAGCGGCCGGGGAGCTGTTTTTT. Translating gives CAWSVRELAAGELFF.